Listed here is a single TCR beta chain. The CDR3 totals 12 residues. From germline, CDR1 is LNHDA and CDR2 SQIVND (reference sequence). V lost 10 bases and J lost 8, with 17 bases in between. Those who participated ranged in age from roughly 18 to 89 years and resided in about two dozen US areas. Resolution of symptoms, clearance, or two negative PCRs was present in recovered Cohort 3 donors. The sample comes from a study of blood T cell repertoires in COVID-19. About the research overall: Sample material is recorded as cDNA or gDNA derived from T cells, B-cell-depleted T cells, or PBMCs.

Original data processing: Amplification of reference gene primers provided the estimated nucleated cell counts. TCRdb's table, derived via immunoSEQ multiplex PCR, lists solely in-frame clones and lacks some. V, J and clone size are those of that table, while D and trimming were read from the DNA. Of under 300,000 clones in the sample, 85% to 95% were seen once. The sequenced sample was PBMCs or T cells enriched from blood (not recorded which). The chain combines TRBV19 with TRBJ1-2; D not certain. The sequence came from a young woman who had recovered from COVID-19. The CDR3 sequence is CATSTLNEGYTF. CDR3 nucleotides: TGTGCCACCTCGACATTAAATGAGGGCTACACCTTC.